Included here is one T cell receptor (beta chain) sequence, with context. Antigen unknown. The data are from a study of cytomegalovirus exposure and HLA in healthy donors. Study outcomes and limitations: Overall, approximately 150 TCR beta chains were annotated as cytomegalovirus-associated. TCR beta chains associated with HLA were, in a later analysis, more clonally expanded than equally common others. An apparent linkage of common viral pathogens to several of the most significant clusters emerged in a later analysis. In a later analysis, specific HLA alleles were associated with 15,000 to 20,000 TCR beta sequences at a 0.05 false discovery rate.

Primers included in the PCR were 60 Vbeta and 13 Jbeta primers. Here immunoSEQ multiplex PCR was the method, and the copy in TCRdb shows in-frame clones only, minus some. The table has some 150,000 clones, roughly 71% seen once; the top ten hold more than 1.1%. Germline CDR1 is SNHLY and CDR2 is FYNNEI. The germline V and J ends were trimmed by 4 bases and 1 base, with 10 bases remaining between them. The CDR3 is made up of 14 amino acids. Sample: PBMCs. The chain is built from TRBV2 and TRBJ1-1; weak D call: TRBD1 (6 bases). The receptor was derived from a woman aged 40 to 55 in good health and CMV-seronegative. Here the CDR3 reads CASSVETGNTEAFF. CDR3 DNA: TGTGCCAGCAGTGTCGAGACAGGGAACACTGAAGCTTTCTTT.